This T cell receptor beta chain was found in a study of blood T cell repertoires in COVID-19. Overall study context: The United States, Italy and Spain supplied acute and convalescent COVID-19 samples.

The germline V and J ends were trimmed by 0 bases and 3 bases, with 10 bases remaining between them. The CDR3 is made up of 15 amino acids. Germline loops: CDR1 SGDLS, CDR2 YYNGEE. Assay used: immunoSEQ multiplex PCR; TCRdb lists only in-frame clones, some missing. The repertoire includes 200,000 to 300,000 clones, roughly 85% of them detected once, and approximately 5.1% sits in the top ten. The sequenced sample consisted of peripheral blood. This clonotype was obtained from a man in his forties or fifties with COVID-19, enrolled during active disease. The rearrangement uses TRBV9 and TRBJ2-1; D perhaps matches TRBD1 (6 bases). CDR3 loop: CASSVGGHHYNEQFF. CDR3 nucleotide sequence: TGTGCCAGCAGCGTAGGGGGACACCACTACAATGAGCAGTTCTTC.